This T cell receptor (beta chain) is drawn from a study of OX40 agonist ivuxolimab in advanced cancers. In the study overall: Prior therapy, whether anti-PD-1, anti-PD-L1 or anti-CTLA-4, was allowed, and approximately 37% had some. Study-wide results and limits: Averaged across samples, CD8+ T cells carried more expanded clones than CD4+ did.

CDR1 is LGHNA, CDR2 YSLEER, per germline. The germline V and J ends were trimmed by 0 bases and 3 bases, with 9 bases remaining between them. CDR3 length: 14 residues. Sequencing used immunoSEQ multiplex PCR; TCRdb keeps in-frame clones, though not all of them. The repertoire has 40,000 to 60,000 clones, 85% of them found once; the top ten carry roughly 20%. A remark on this clone: Its antigen is not known.

The sample consisted of CD4+ or CD8+ T cells sorted from blood, taken in a trial of the OX40 agonist ivuxolimab. V and J are TRBV4-3 and TRBJ2-7; D perhaps matches TRBD2 (5 bases). This sequence was found in an adult with an advanced solid tumor such as melanoma, head and neck, liver or kidney cancer. CDR3 nucleotides: TGCGCCAGCAGCCAAGATCTGGGGAGCTACGAGCAGTACTTC. Protein sequence: CASSQDLGSYEQYF.